Below, one T cell receptor beta chain is given with its context. The antigen this receptor binds is unknown. No base qualities exist here, and no much larger clone lies one base off it. Spanning cysteine to phenylalanine, the CDR3 consists of 16 amino acids. Of all the DNA, just the CDR3 is kept, 48 bases in frame from base 1. In the germline V gene, CDR1 corresponds to SGHVS and CDR2 to FQNEAQ. Trimming accounts for 0 bases at V and 9 bases at J, while the number of junction bases matched to no gene is 7. This entry belongs to a study of T cells after yellow fever vaccination (dated by TCRdb to between 2018 and 2020). Context from the whole study: The SMART-Seq v4 Ultra Low Input RNA kit was used to prepare libraries from fractions with low cell numbers. Two healthy male donors, one aged 18 to 30 and one aged 30 to 39 years, were included in the cohort. Blood was drawn at multiple timepoints before and after primary and secondary immunization, with bulk PBMC replicates and cell subsets isolated. To follow T-cell clones before and after primary and booster YFV17D yellow fever vaccination, bulk TCR alpha and beta repertoires were sequenced over time. What the study reported, not specific to this receptor: Most clones expanded after primary vaccination were re-detected after the booster (almost 98% of CD4 and approximately 89% of CD8), suggesting broad memory maintenance. Computational filtering was needed because FACS-sorted repertoires could contain abundant contaminating clonotypes from the bulk population. Because the study included only a couple of donors, the extent to which the findings can be generalized is limited. The secondary T-cell response was found to be weaker but faster than the primary response, with a peak reached on day 5 rather than on day 15. A small fraction of clonotypes showed up in both the CD4 and CD8 compartments, probably as a result of convergent recombination.

Instrument used: Illumina NovaSeq 6000. Synthesis of TCR cDNA relied on 5'RACE template switching, a step that introduced a universal primer site along with unique molecular identifiers. cDNA synthesis was primed from both the TCR alpha and TCR beta constant segments. Two PCR steps were used to amplify libraries, with sample barcodes and sequencing adapters being added in the second step. Sequencing of the libraries was done on either Illumina HiSeq 2500 (2x100 bp) or NovaSeq (2x150 bp). Regarding the original processing steps: Demultiplexing of reads and collapsing into UMI consensus sequences were performed with MIGEC, and V(D)J alignment was carried out with MiXCR. Vaccine-responding clonotypes were defined with edgeR using replicate PBMC samples, requiring FDR below 0.01 and a log2 fold change above 5 up to day 15. Each bulk clonotype was labeled CD4 or CD8 based on which sequenced repertoire, CD4 or CD8, contained the clonotype at higher abundance. The public reads were quality trimmed at Q25 with fastp and then assembled into clones with MiXCR by TCRdb, keeping productive beta chains. Under each unique CDR3 protein, matching rows form one entry showing the most common genes and DNA. The V and J calls follow TCRdb's processing rather than the paper's. The sample yields some 170,000 distinct CDR3 sequences; approximately 9.9% were counted once. Jointly, the top ten make up roughly 33% of the sample.

The treatment or condition label of this sample denotes: live attenuated yellow fever vaccine strain. PBMCs were isolated from peripheral blood using a standard Ficoll-Paque protocol. Dynabeads CD4 and CD8 positive selection kits were used to isolate the CD4 and CD8 T-cell fractions. TriZol was used to extract RNA from bulk PBMCs, CD4 and CD8 fractions, and dextramer-positive and dextramer-negative fractions. The receptor was isolated from a man aged 18 to 35 who received the YFV17D yellow fever vaccine. The rearranged chain carries TRBV7-8 and TRBJ2-1, with TRBD2 matching 11 junction bases. Here the sequenced sample was CD8+ T cells sorted from PBMCs, taken 45 days after the yellow fever booster vaccination. At the DNA level, the sequence is TGTGCCAGCAGCTTAGCCCCAACTAGCGGGGGACGTGAGCAGTTCTTC. This is translated as CASSLAPTSGGREQFF. The full variable domain, with segments outside the CDR3 supplied by the reference TRBV7-8 and TRBJ2-1 proteins, appears as GAGVSQSPRYKVAKRGQDVALRCDPISGHVSLFWYQQALGQGPEFLTYFQNEAQLDKSGLPSDRFFAERPEGSVSTLKIQRTQQEDSAVYLCASSLAPTSGGREQFFGPGTRLTVL.